The following is a T cell receptor beta chain sequence with its context. The germline V and J ends were trimmed by 3 bases and 12 bases, with 17 bases remaining between them. The germline V gene has CDR1 SNHLY and CDR2 FYNNEI. The CDR3 is 14 residues long. In the authors' methods: Amplification of reference gene primers was used by the study to estimate nucleated cell counts. The data were produced by immunoSEQ multiplex PCR, yet TCRdb's version contains in-frame clones alone and is incomplete. Clone size and the V and J calls come from that table; the DNA yielded D and trimming. The sample consists of 200,000 to 250,000 clones, about 86% of them appearing once. The data were taken from a study of blood T cell repertoires in COVID-19. Across the whole study: Specimens from acute and convalescent COVID-19 originated in the United States, Italy and Spain. T cells, B-cell-depleted T cells, or PBMCs supplied cDNA or gDNA.

The sequence was collected from a woman under 40 who had recovered from COVID-19. V and J are TRBV2 and TRBJ1-4; D may be TRBD1 (5 bases). Input material: peripheral blood. CDR3 bases: TGTGCCAGCAGTGACAGGAGACCGGGGGATGAACTGTTTTTT. It encodes CASSDRRPGDELFF.